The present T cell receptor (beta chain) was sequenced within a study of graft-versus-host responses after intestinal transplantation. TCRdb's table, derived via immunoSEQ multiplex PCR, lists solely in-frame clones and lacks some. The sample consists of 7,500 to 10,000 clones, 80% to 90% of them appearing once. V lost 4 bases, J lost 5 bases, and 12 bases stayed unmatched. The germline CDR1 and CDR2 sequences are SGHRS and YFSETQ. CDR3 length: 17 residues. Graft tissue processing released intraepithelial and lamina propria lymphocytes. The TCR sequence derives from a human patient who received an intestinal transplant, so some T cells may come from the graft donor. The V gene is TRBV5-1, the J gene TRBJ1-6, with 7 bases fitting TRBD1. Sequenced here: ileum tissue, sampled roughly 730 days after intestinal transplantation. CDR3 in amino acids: CASSATGARANNSPLHF. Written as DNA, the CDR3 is TGCGCCAGCAGCGCCACAGGGGCCCGAGCTAATAATTCACCCCTCCACTTT. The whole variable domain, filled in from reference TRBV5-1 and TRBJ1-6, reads KAGVTQTPRYLIKTRGQQVTLSCSPISGHRSVSWYQQTPGQGLQFLFEYFSETQRNKGNFPGRFSGRQFSNSRSEMNVSTLELGDSALYLCASSATGARANNSPLHFGNGTRLTVT.